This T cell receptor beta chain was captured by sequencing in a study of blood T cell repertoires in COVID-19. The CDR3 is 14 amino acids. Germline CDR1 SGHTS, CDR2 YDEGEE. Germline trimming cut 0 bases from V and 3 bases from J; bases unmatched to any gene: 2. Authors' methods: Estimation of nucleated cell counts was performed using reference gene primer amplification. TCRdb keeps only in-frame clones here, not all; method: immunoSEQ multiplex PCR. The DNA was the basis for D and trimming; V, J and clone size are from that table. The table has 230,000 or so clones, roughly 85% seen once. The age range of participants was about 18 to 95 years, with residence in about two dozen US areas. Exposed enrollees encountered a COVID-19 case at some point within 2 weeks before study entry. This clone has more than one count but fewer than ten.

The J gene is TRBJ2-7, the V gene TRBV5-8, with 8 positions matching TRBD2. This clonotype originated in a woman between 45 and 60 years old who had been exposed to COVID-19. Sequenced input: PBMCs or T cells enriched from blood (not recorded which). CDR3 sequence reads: CASSLAGGLYEQYF. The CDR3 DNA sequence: TGTGCCAGCAGCTTGGCGGGGGGGCTCTACGAGCAGTACTTC.